This record looks at one T cell receptor beta chain sequence and its context. The source of the sample is a study of blood T cell repertoires in COVID-19. For the study at large: The study drew acute and convalescent COVID-19 samples from the United States, Italy and Spain.

Germline CDR1 reads MDHEN; CDR2 reads SYDVKM. This CDR3 is 13 amino acids long. V gave up 4 bases and J gave up 8 bases; unmatched junction bases: 6. As handled by the study authors: Nucleated cell counts were estimated from reference gene primer amplification. Here immunoSEQ multiplex PCR was the method, and the copy in TCRdb shows in-frame clones only, minus some. V and J calls plus clone size are reproduced from that table; the DNA served to infer D and trimming. The table has about 190,000 clones, around 80% seen once. The source is a man over 45 with active or convalescent COVID-19. Sample: peripheral blood. The chain carries TRBV28 and TRBJ1-2; TRBD1 agrees at 8 bases. The CDR3 protein is CASSSGQGGGYTF. CDR3 DNA: TGTGCCAGCAGTTCCGGACAGGGAGGGGGCTACACCTTC.